Presented here are 4 T cell receptor beta chains from one specimen sequenced in a study of T-cell memory formation after mild COVID-19. TCRdb recomputed calls from the 5' RACE reads with MiXCR, one row per CDR3 protein. Here the sample spans more than 250,000 distinct CDR3 sequences, around 15% being singletons. The sequencing input was PBMCs or a T cell subset sorted from them (not recorded which). These receptors were taken from a man younger than 35 who had mild COVID-19 (a few samples of this study predate the infection). Cell type and time point are not known.

This sequence joins TRBV6-1 and TRBJ2-1, with a tentative D call TRBD2 (5 bases). Trimming shortened V by 1 base and J by 7 bases, and 11 bases separated the two germline ends. Germline lookup yields CDR1 MNHNS and CDR2 SASEGT. This CDR3 has 14 residues. Written as DNA, the CDR3 is TGTGCCAGCAGTGAAGTAGGAGGTCGTAATGAGCAGTTCTTC. It is translated as CASSEVGGRNEQFF.

This clonotype qualifies as medium-sized. The chain recombines TRBV5-1 with TRBJ2-7; 9 bases align to TRBD2. With V trimmed by 0 bases and J by 3 bases, 1 base remained unmatched. The CDR3 is 14 amino acids. CDR1 SGHRS and CDR2 YFSETQ come from the germline V gene. In DNA form, the CDR3 reads TGCGCCAGCAGCTTGGAGACTAGCGGCTACGAGCAGTACTTC. This gives the protein CASSLETSGYEQYF.

This chain links TRBV7-2 with TRBJ2-7; perhaps TRBD2 as D (6 bases). This CDR3 is 13 amino acids long. V shed 3 bases and J shed 6 bases, with 12 bases lying between them. CDR1 and CDR2 (germline): SGHTA, FQGNSA. CDR3 protein: CASSLGGMREQYF. For the CDR3, the DNA is TGTGCCAGCAGCTTGGGGGGAATGCGCGAGCAGTACTTC.

This clonotype was observed a few times. CDR3 protein: CASSPSGRGGTDTQYF. The CDR3 DNA reads as TGTGCCAGCAGCCCGTCCGGGCGGGGGGGCACAGATACGCAGTATTTT. The genes are TRBV6-5 and TRBJ2-3; 8 bases fit TRBD2. Germline V CDR1 and CDR2: MNHEY, SVGAGI. The CDR3 is 16 amino acids. With V trimmed by 6 bases and J by 1 base, 9 bases remained unmatched.